Following are 14 T cell receptor beta chains from one sample sequenced in a study of breast tumors, draining lymph nodes, adjacent tissues. TCRdb independently ran MiXCR on the multiplex PCR reads; one entry per CDR3 protein. Among under 150,000 distinct CDR3 sequences, roughly 21% were seen once, and the ten largest hold around 3.5%. Samples came from axillary lymph nodes draining the breast cancer. Sequencing was performed on axillary lymph node tissue. These receptors were taken from a female donor with breast cancer. Some clones in this sample may be carry-over from other donors' samples.

Notes on this clonotype: This clone may be a read error of a much larger clone one base away. The chain has TRBV20-1 and TRBJ2-3; 14 positions match TRBD2. The V gene's germline CDR1 is DFQATT and CDR2 SNEGSKA (reference sequence). This CDR3 spans 15 amino acids. CDR3 in amino acids: CSAETSGGATDTHYF. The CDR3 nucleotides read TGCAGTGCTGAGACTAGCGGGGGGGCCACAGATACGCATTATTTT.

This clonotype occurred many times. The chain links TRBV5-1 to TRBJ2-2, with D possibly TRBD1 on 6 matching bases. This CDR3 comprises 14 residues. Per the germline V gene, CDR1 is SGHRS and CDR2 is YFSETQ. With 1 base removed from V and 5 bases from J, the gap between germline ends came to 9 bases. The CDR3 protein is CASSLTGLTGELFF. In nucleotides, the CDR3 is TGCGCCAGCAGCTTGACAGGGTTAACCGGGGAGCTGTTTTTT.

This clonotype was observed many times. This chain joins TRBV20-1 and TRBJ1-6; tentatively, D is TRBD1 (5 bases). The V gene lost 6 bases and the J gene lost 9 bases, with 21 bases spanning the gap. CDR3 size: 15 residues. Looked up from germline, CDR1 is DFQATT and CDR2 is SNEGSKA (reference sequence). Here the CDR3 reads CSATRQGSRGSPLHF. The DNA of the CDR3 is TGCAGTGCAACTAGGCAGGGCAGTAGGGGTTCACCCCTCCACTTT.

The sample holds many counts of this clonotype. The genes are TRBV6-6 and TRBJ2-7, with TRBD1 matching over 9 bases. The germline gives CDR1 MNHNY, CDR2 SVGAGI (reference sequence). This CDR3 is 14 amino acids long. V shed 7 bases, J shed 5 bases, and the junction held 9 bases outside the gene matches. CDR3 protein: CASMLRDRADEQYF. In DNA form, the CDR3 reads TGTGCCAGCATGCTCCGGGACAGGGCGGACGAGCAGTACTTC.

This clonotype has ten or more counts. V is TRBV7-3 and J is TRBJ2-6; D assignment may be TRBD1 or TRBD2 (6 bases each). The germline V and J ends were trimmed by 1 base and 1 base, with 26 bases remaining between them. The germline CDR1 and CDR2 sequences are SGHTA and FQGTGA. This CDR3 has 22 residues. CDR3 DNA: TGTGCCAGCAGCTTAATAGGCATCTTTGGGGGGCGAGCAAATTCTGGGGCCAACGTCCTGACTTTC. Encoded protein: CASSLIGIFGGRANSGANVLTF.

This clonotype was seen many times. The chain carries TRBV7-3 and TRBJ1-5, with a possible D match to TRBD1 (5 bases). The CDR3 runs 14 residues. Germline CDR1 and CDR2: SGHTA and FQGTGA. Trimming stripped 5 bases from V and 0 bases from J, with 8 bases between. CDR3 residues: CASSTGYSNQPQHF. The CDR3 bases are TGTGCCAGCAGCACAGGATATAGCAATCAGCCCCAGCATTTT. The whole variable domain, filled in from reference TRBV7-3 and TRBJ1-5, reads GAGVSQTPSNKVTEKGKYVELRCDPISGHTALYWYRQSLGQGPEFLIYFQGTGAADDSGLPNDRFFAVRPEGSVSTLKIQRTERGDSAVYLCASSTGYSNQPQHFGDGTRLSIL.

This clonotype was observed many times. The genes are TRBV5-8 and TRBJ2-2; perhaps D is TRBD1 or TRBD2 (6 bases each). The germline V gene has CDR1 SGHTS and CDR2 YDEGEE. Trimming removed 1 base at V and 9 bases at J, with 10 bases between. CDR3 length equals 13 residues. The CDR3 DNA is TGTGCCAGCAGCTTGAACGGGGGCCGGGAGCTGTTTTTT. The encoded protein is CASSLNGGRELFF.

The sample holds many counts of this clonotype. This rearrangement joins TRBV5-1 to TRBJ2-7, with TRBD1 matching over 10 bases. The CDR3 contains 16 residues. CDR1 and CDR2 from the germline V gene are SGHRS and YFSETQ. V shed 4 bases, J shed 3 bases, and the junction held 10 bases outside the gene matches. The CDR3 sequence is CASSQDRGRRYYEQYF. DNA for the CDR3: TGCGCCAGCAGCCAAGACAGGGGGCGTCGGTACTACGAGCAGTACTTC.

Turning to this clonotype: This could be a read error, since a much larger clone is one nucleotide away. V gene TRBV19 combines with J gene TRBJ2-1, with D possibly being TRBD2 (6 bases). Between the trimmed V and J ends, which lost 2 bases and 2 bases, there was a span of 13 bases. CDR3 length: 16 residues. CDR1 is LNHDA, CDR2 SQIVND, per germline (reference sequence). This CDR3 reads CASSISLGGPYNEQFF. In nucleotides, the CDR3 is TGTGCCAGTAGTATATCCCTCGGGGGTCCCTACAATGAGCAGTTCTTC.

This clonotype was recorded at least ten times. A read error may account for a junction end that differs from germline. The rearrangement uses TRBV19 and TRBJ1-4, with 8 bases matching TRBD1. Germline-derived CDR1 and CDR2 are LNHDA and SQIVND (reference sequence). This CDR3 has 17 residues. The CDR3 protein is CASRIGLSGTGHEKLFF. CDR3 bases: TGTGCCAGTAGGATAGGCCTTTCCGGGACAGGACATGAAAAACTGTTTTTT.

The rearrangement uses TRBV5-6 and TRBJ2-2; 10 bases agree with TRBD2. The CDR3 has 15 residues. From germline, CDR1 is SGHDT and CDR2 YYEEEE. V was pared by 7 bases and J by 2 bases, with 5 bases of the junction left unmatched. The CDR3 coding sequence is TGTGCCAGCTTTGGGACTAGCGTAAACACCGGGGAGCTGTTTTTT. Translating gives CASFGTSVNTGELFF.

Of note for this clonotype: The conserved phenylalanine or tryptophan normally closing the CDR3 is absent here, so this likely arose from a read error. The chain couples TRBV5-6 to TRBJ2-6; D not certain. V shed 2 bases and J shed 4 bases, with 10 bases lying between them. This CDR3 contains 15 residues. Germline V gene lookup returns CDR1 SGHDT and CDR2 YYEEEE. The CDR3 DNA follows: TGTGCCAGCAGCTTCTATAGATCCGGGGCCAACGTCCTGACTTCC. It is translated as CASSFYRSGANVLTS.

This clonotype has only a few counts. The V and J genes are TRBV12-3 or TRBV12-4 and TRBJ2-3, with 10 positions matching TRBD2. The V gene end was trimmed by 7 bases and the J gene end by 0 bases; junction bases not matched to a gene: 4. This CDR3 is 15 amino acids long. The CDR3 spells CASNSLAGSTDTQYF. In DNA form, the CDR3 reads TGTGCCAGCAACTCACTAGCGGGGAGCACAGATACGCAGTATTTT.

About this clonotype itself: This sequence may be a read error, since a much larger clone differs from it by one base. V and J are TRBV4-1 and TRBJ1-5; D not resolved. V gave up 5 bases and J gave up 2 bases, with 16 bases separating them. There are 16 residues in the CDR3. Looked up from germline, CDR1 is MGHRA and CDR2 is YSYEKL. In nucleotides, the CDR3 is TGCGCCAGCAGCGCCCGGAACGGCTTTGGCAATCAGCCCCAGCATTTT. Encoded protein: CASSARNGFGNQPQHF.